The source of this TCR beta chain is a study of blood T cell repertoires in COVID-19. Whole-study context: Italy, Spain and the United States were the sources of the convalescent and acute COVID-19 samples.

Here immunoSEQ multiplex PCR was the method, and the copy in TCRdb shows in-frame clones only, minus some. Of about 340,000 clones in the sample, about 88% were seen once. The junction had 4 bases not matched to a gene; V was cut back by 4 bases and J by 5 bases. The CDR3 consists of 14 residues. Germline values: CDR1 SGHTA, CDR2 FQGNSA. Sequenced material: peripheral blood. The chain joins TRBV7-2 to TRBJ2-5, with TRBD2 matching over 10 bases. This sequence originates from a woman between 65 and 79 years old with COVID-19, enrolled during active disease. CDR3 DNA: TGTGCCAGCAGCTCAGCGGGGGGGAGGGAGACCCAGTACTTC. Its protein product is CASSSAGGRETQYF.